These 14 T cell receptor beta chains originate from one sample sequenced in a study of cytomegalovirus exposure and HLA in healthy donors. Researchers ran the PCR with 60 Vbeta and 13 Jbeta primers. TCRdb's table, derived via immunoSEQ multiplex PCR, lists solely in-frame clones and lacks some. The repertoire holds hundreds of thousands of clones, around 80% seen once, with about 2.5% in the top ten. What was sequenced was PBMCs. These receptors all stem from a woman aged 60-75 years in good health and CMV-seropositive.

V and J are TRBV18 and TRBJ2-1; 8 bases are shared with TRBD1. This CDR3 has 15 amino acids. V lost 6 bases, J lost 7 bases, and 11 bases stayed unmatched. Per germline, CDR1 KGHSH and CDR2 LQKENI. CDR3 protein: CASSPDRGDRNEQFF. The CDR3 bases are TGTGCCAGCTCGCCCGACAGGGGAGATAGAAATGAGCAGTTCTTC.

The chain recombines TRBV7-6 with TRBJ1-1; D gene ambiguous. Looked up from germline, CDR1 is SGHVS and CDR2 is FNYEAQ. V was trimmed by 10 bases and J by 5 bases, leaving 8 bases between them. The CDR3 has 10 residues. The CDR3 here is CANRWTEAFF. In nucleotides, the CDR3 is TGTGCCAACCGGTGGACTGAAGCTTTCTTT.

V usage is TRBV6-5 and J usage is TRBJ1-3; 8 bases are a match to TRBD1. J lost 1 base, V lost 6 bases, and 5 bases had no gene match. The CDR3 has 15 residues. The V gene's germline CDR1 is MNHEY and CDR2 SVGAGI. DNA for the CDR3: TGTGCCAGCAGCGGACAGGGAGGGTCTGGAAACACCATATATTTT. It encodes CASSGQGGSGNTIYF.

J is TRBJ1-1 and V is TRBV30; 8 bases are shared with TRBD1. CDR1 is GTSNPN, CDR2 SVGIG, per germline (reference sequence). CDR3 length: 15 amino acids. The V segment lost 2 bases and the J segment 1 base; nucleotides outside the gene matches: 6. The CDR3 region has the DNA TGTGCCTGGAGTCCTCTGGACAGGGCGAACACTGAAGCTTTCTTT. It yields the protein CAWSPLDRANTEAFF.

This clone was recorded a few times. The chain links TRBV11-3 to TRBJ2-7; 9 bases agree with TRBD1. The J segment lost 2 bases and the V segment lost 6 bases, leaving 8 bases of the junction unmatched. The length of the CDR3 is 15 residues. CDR1 SGHNT and CDR2 YENEEA come from the germline V gene. The DNA for the CDR3 is TGTGCCAGCAGTCGAGGCGGGACAGGGCCCTACGAGCAGTACTTC. Amino acid sequence: CASSRGGTGPYEQYF.

In this sample, this clone turned up a few times. V usage is TRBV5-1 and J usage is TRBJ2-7; TRBD2 matches 12 bases. The length of the CDR3 is 19 residues. V trimming: 4 bases; J trimming: 0 bases; junction bases outside the gene matches: 14. Germline V CDR1 and CDR2: SGHRS, YFSETQ. CDR3 in DNA: TGCGCCAGCAGCCCAAAGACTAGCGGGAGCTTTAAGAGCTCCTACGAGCAGTACTTC. Protein sequence: CASSPKTSGSFKSSYEQYF.

The chain employs TRBV6-5 and TRBJ1-5; D remains ambiguous. The CDR3 is made up of 13 amino acids. Trimming took off 0 bases at V and 9 bases at J, with 9 bases between the two ends. CDR1 and CDR2 (germline): MNHEY, SVGAGI. The CDR3 region is CASSYSRNVPQHF. The DNA for the CDR3 is TGTGCCAGCAGTTACTCGAGGAATGTGCCCCAGCATTTT.

This clone was counted a few times. V usage is TRBV2 and J usage is TRBJ2-5, with D possibly matching TRBD2 (7 bases). This CDR3 region has 14 residues. V was cut by 4 bases and J by 5 bases, with 14 bases left in between. Germline CDR1 reads SNHLY; CDR2 reads FYNNEI. The CDR3 spells CASSVAEGGETQYF. CDR3 sequence (DNA): TGTGCCAGCAGTGTAGCGGAGGGGGGGGAGACCCAGTACTTC.

The chain recombines TRBV29-1 with TRBJ1-1, with D possibly being TRBD1 (5 bases). The CDR3 is made up of 13 amino acids. Germline CDR1 SQVTM, CDR2 ANQGSEA. The germline V and J ends were trimmed by 4 bases and 0 bases, with 9 bases remaining between them. CDR3 amino acids: CSVGDSVNTEAFF. The CDR3 region has the DNA TGCAGCGTTGGCGACAGCGTGAACACTGAAGCTTTCTTT.

This chain links TRBV2 with TRBJ2-5, with 15 bases matching TRBD2. This CDR3 has 17 amino acids. V was clipped by 6 bases and J by 5 bases; unmatched bases: 10. CDR1 and CDR2 from the germline V gene are SNHLY and FYNNEI. In DNA, the CDR3 is TGTGCCAGCAGATACGGACTAGCGGGGGGGAGGTGGGAGACCCAGTACTTC. Translation gives CASRYGLAGGRWETQYF.

Only a few counts were recorded for this clone. The V and J genes are TRBV5-4 and TRBJ2-2; 9 positions agree with TRBD1. CDR3 length equals 16 residues. Germline V gene sequence: CDR1 SGHNT, CDR2 YYREEE (reference sequence). V lost 5 bases and J lost 3; bases outside the gene matches: 8. CDR3 sequence: CASSLPGQGHTGELFF. The CDR3 nucleotides read TGTGCCAGCAGTCTCCCGGGACAGGGACACACCGGGGAGCTGTTTTTT.

V and J are TRBV18 and TRBJ1-2; unclear D gene. This CDR3 is built from 12 residues. Germline CDR1 reads KGHSH; CDR2 reads LQKENI. V was clipped by 6 bases and J by 7 bases, with 12 bases between them. The CDR3 nucleotides are TGTGCCAGCTCGAATCCGGTTGGTGGCTACACCTTC. It encodes CASSNPVGGYTF. Full variable domain (rest looked up from reference TRBV18 and TRBJ1-2): NAGVMQNPRHLVRRRGQEARLRCSPMKGHSHVYWYRQLPEEGLKFMVYLQKENIIDESGMPKERFSAEFPKEGPSILRIQQVVRGDSAAYFCASSNPVGGYTFGSGTRLTVV.

The chain employs TRBV11-1 and TRBJ2-1, with 7 bases matching TRBD1. The germline CDR1 and CDR2 sequences are SGHAT and FQDESV (reference sequence). The junction had 6 bases not matched to a gene; V was cut back by 4 bases and J by 0 bases. The CDR3 is 16 amino acids. The CDR3 region has the DNA TGTGCCAGCAGCTATATGGGACAGAGCTCCTACAATGAGCAGTTCTTC. The encoded protein is CASSYMGQSSYNEQFF. Looking up the rest from reference TRBV11-1 and TRBJ2-1 gives the full variable domain: EAEVAQSPRYKITEKSQAVAFWCDPISGHATLYWYRQILGQGPELLVQFQDESVVDDSQLPKDRFSAERLKGVDSTLKIQPAELGDSAMYLCASSYMGQSSYNEQFFGPGTRLTVL.

This clone was found a few times. The rearrangement links TRBV4-1 to TRBJ1-1; TRBD1 matches 7 bases. CDR1 MGHRA and CDR2 YSYEKL come from the germline V gene. The length of the CDR3 is 17 residues. V lost 4 bases to trimming and J lost 1 base; unmatched junction nucleotides: 12. The CDR3 nucleotides read TGCGCCAGCAGCCCTGGAAGGGGGCGATTTAAGAACACTGAAGCTTTCTTT. It encodes CASSPGRGRFKNTEAFF.